Shown below are 30 T cell receptor beta chains from a single sample sequenced in a study of blood T cell repertoires in COVID-19. The repertoire was sequenced with immunoSEQ multiplex PCR; TCRdb's copy has only in-frame clones and lacks some. The profile shows some 110,000 clones, approximately 87% of them singletons. The sequenced material came from peripheral blood. Receptor source: an older man who had recovered from COVID-19.

The rearrangement joins TRBV19 to TRBJ1-2; D not resolved. Germline lookup yields CDR1 LNHDA and CDR2 SQIVND (reference sequence). Deletions cut 0 bases from V and 8 bases from J, with 13 bases between. This CDR3 region has 14 residues. The CDR3 spells CASSIDPEVRGYTF. For the CDR3, the DNA is TGTGCCAGTAGTATAGATCCGGAGGTTCGGGGCTACACCTTC.

The chain carries TRBV29-1 and TRBJ2-1; D might be TRBD2 (6 bases). The germline V and J ends were trimmed by 0 bases and 15 bases, with 18 bases remaining between them. The length of the CDR3 is 13 residues. CDR1 and CDR2 (germline): SQVTM, ANQGSEA. The CDR3 sequence is CSVEDREKPWGFF. The CDR3 bases are TGCAGCGTTGAAGATCGGGAGAAGCCCTGGGGGTTCTTC.

This clone was found once. The CDR3 here is CATSDFNQGAGNEQFF. The CDR3 DNA is TGTGCCACCAGTGATTTTAATCAGGGGGCGGGAAATGAGCAGTTCTTC. The rearrangement joins TRBV24-1 to TRBJ2-1; TRBD1 matches at 8 bases. The germline V gene encodes CDR1 KGHDR and CDR2 SFDVKD. After removal of 1 base from V and 7 bases from J, the junction contained 8 bases not matched to a gene. CDR3 length: 16 amino acids.

The rearrangement joins TRBV10-3 to TRBJ1-1; 7 bases agree with TRBD1. This CDR3 is 14 amino acids long. V dropped 0 bases and J dropped 10; count of bases not matched to a gene: 8. The V gene's germline CDR1 is ENHRY and CDR2 SYGVKD. CDR3 bases: TGTGCCATCAGTGAGTCGGCACAGGGGATTGGAGCTTTCTTT. It codes for CAISESAQGIGAFF.

The gene calls are TRBV7-2 and TRBJ2-5, with 10 bases lining up with TRBD2. The germline V gene encodes CDR1 SGHTA and CDR2 FQGNSA. J was trimmed by 11 bases and V by 2 bases; bases with no gene match: 11. This CDR3 comprises 15 residues. CDR3 bases: TGTGCCAGCAGCTTACGAGCGGGAGGGCCGGGTGAGCAGTACTTC. Protein sequence: CASSLRAGGPGEQYF. Full variable domain (missing parts from reference TRBV7-2 and TRBJ2-5): GAGVSQSPSNKVTEKGKDVELRCDPISGHTALYWYRQSLGQGLEFLIYFQGNSAPDKSGLPSDRFSAERTGGSVSTLTIQRTQQEDSAVYLCASSLRAGGPGEQYFGPGTRLLVL.

The chain uses TRBV7-9 and TRBJ2-3; possible D gene TRBD2, 5 bases. This CDR3 has 14 residues. Germline V gene sequence: CDR1 SEHNR, CDR2 FQNEAQ (reference sequence). V was trimmed by 5 bases and J by 4 bases, leaving 13 bases between them. CDR3 DNA sequence: TGTGCCAGCAGCCTAGACTACATTTCAGATACGCAGTATTTT. It encodes CASSLDYISDTQYF.

The chain has TRBV7-2 and TRBJ1-4, with D possibly being TRBD1 (5 bases). Per the germline V gene, CDR1 is SGHTA and CDR2 is FQGNSA. The length of the CDR3 is 14 residues. V lost 1 base and J lost 5, with 8 bases in between. CDR3 loop: CASSLGRVNEKLFF. Written as DNA, the CDR3 is TGTGCCAGCAGCTTAGGCAGGGTAAATGAAAAACTGTTTTTT.

V is TRBV30 and J is TRBJ1-5; the D is unclear. Trimming shortened V by 2 bases and J by 0 bases, and 8 bases separated the two germline ends. This CDR3 region has 14 residues. Germline assignment: CDR1 GTSNPN and CDR2 SVGIG (reference sequence). The CDR3 sequence is CAWSLTLSNQPQHF. CDR3 nucleotide sequence: TGTGCCTGGAGTTTGACACTTAGCAATCAGCCCCAGCATTTT.

The chain joins TRBV11-2 to TRBJ2-7; perhaps TRBD2 as D (5 bases). Trimming left V 4 bases short and J 6 bases short, with 16 bases between. Germline CDR1 reads SGHAT; CDR2 reads FQNNGV. This CDR3 comprises 14 residues. CDR3 region: CASSSDWMEAEQYF. Here the CDR3 DNA reads TGTGCCAGCAGCTCGGACTGGATGGAGGCCGAGCAGTACTTC.

V usage is TRBV11-2 and J usage is TRBJ1-1; D remains ambiguous. The V end was cut by 5 bases, the J end by 0 bases, with 16 bases between. The CDR3 sequence is 16 residues long. Germline V lookup: CDR1 SGHAT, CDR2 FQNNGV. CDR3 DNA sequence: TGTGCCAGCAGCCAAAACCGGGGAGGAGTGAACACTGAAGCTTTCTTT. Encoded protein: CASSQNRGGVNTEAFF.

The chain couples TRBV28 to TRBJ2-3; 9 positions match TRBD1. CDR3 size: 19 residues. The ends lost 0 bases at V and 3 bases at J; junction bases unmatched: 13. In germline, CDR1 is MDHEN, CDR2 SYDVKM. CDR3 nucleotide sequence: TGTGCCAGCAGTTTATGGGAGGGACACGGGACAGGGCAAACAGATACGCAGTATTTT. Protein sequence: CASSLWEGHGTGQTDTQYF.

The V gene is TRBV5-1, the J gene TRBJ2-5; 14 bases are shared with TRBD2. CDR3 size: 18 residues. Germline lookup yields CDR1 SGHRS and CDR2 YFSETQ. Unmatched junction bases numbered 9, after V lost 3 bases and J lost 2 bases. In DNA, the CDR3 is TGCGCCAGCAGCTCCCGACTAGCGGGGGGGCGATATCAAGAGACCCAGTACTTC. This translates into CASSSRLAGGRYQETQYF.

V and J are TRBV2 and TRBJ2-1, with D perhaps matching TRBD2 (6 bases). Looked up from germline, CDR1 is SNHLY and CDR2 is FYNNEI. The CDR3 runs 15 residues. Trimming removed 5 bases at V and 0 bases at J, with 11 bases between. The CDR3 region is CASSPWGDSYNEQFF. CDR3 coding DNA: TGTGCCAGCAGTCCGTGGGGGGACTCCTACAATGAGCAGTTCTTC. The full variable domain, its missing parts supplied by reference TRBV2 and TRBJ2-1, is EPEVTQTPSHQVTQMGQEVILRCVPISNHLYFYWYRQILGQKVEFLVSFYNNEISEKSEIFDDQFSVERPDGSNFTLKIRSTKLEDSAMYFCASSPWGDSYNEQFFGPGTRLTVL.

This clone was observed a single time. The genes are TRBV5-4 and TRBJ2-5; 9 bases align to TRBD1. Germline loops: CDR1 SGHNT, CDR2 YYREEE (reference sequence). This CDR3 is built from 15 residues. V lost 0 bases and J lost 4; bases outside the gene matches: 4. In DNA, the CDR3 is TGTGCCAGCAGCTTGGGGGGACAGGGCGGAGAGACCCAGTACTTC. Amino acid sequence: CASSLGGQGGETQYF.

The chain couples TRBV10-1 to TRBJ2-5; 8 bases line up with TRBD2. V gave up 0 bases and J gave up 4 bases; unmatched junction bases: 4. In germline, CDR1 is WNHNN, CDR2 SYGVQD (reference sequence). The CDR3 runs to 15 residues. The CDR3 nucleotides are TGCGCCAGCAGTGAGTCCTCCCTAGCGGGAGAGACCCAGTACTTC. Protein: CASSESSLAGETQYF.

The chain joins TRBV29-1 to TRBJ2-3; 8 bases map to TRBD2. The CDR3 totals 12 residues. The ends lost 7 bases at V and 5 bases at J; junction bases unmatched: 5. Germline values: CDR1 SQVTM, CDR2 ANQGSEA. The CDR3 here is CSAERGRDTQYF. The DNA for the CDR3 is TGCAGCGCCGAGCGGGGGCGAGATACGCAGTATTTT.

The V and J genes are TRBV7-2 and TRBJ2-7, with 10 bases aligning to TRBD2. Trimming removed 2 bases from V and 4 bases from J; junction bases left unmatched: 14. This CDR3 region has 18 residues. Germline V gene data show CDR1 as SGHTA and CDR2 as FQGNSA. CDR3: CASSLKGGASGSVYEQYF. CDR3 nucleotides: TGTGCCAGCAGCTTAAAAGGTGGGGCTAGCGGGAGTGTATACGAGCAGTACTTC.

CDR3 sequence (DNA): TGTGCCTGGAGTCCCAGACTCCGACAGTTGAAGAACACTGAAGCTTTCTTT. This encodes CAWSPRLRQLKNTEAFF. The chain joins TRBV30 to TRBJ1-1, with a weak D call TRBD1 (5 bases). Germline CDR1 and CDR2: GTSNPN and SVGIG (reference sequence). The V gene lost 2 bases and the J gene lost 1 base, with 20 bases spanning the gap. This CDR3 has 17 amino acids.

V gene TRBV2 combines with J gene TRBJ1-1, with D tentatively TRBD1 (5 bases). The CDR3 has 16 amino acids. V was clipped by 3 bases and J by 4 bases, with 18 bases between them. Germline assignment: CDR1 SNHLY and CDR2 FYNNEI. The CDR3 DNA is TGTGCCAGCAGTGATTTAGGGGCGAAGTTGGGCACTGAAGCTTTCTTT. It yields the protein CASSDLGAKLGTEAFF.

This chain uses TRBV5-5 with TRBJ2-2, with 9 positions matching TRBD2. Germline V gene data show CDR1 as SGHKS and CDR2 as YYEKEE (reference sequence). The J segment lost 5 bases and the V segment lost 0 bases, leaving 5 bases of the junction unmatched. This CDR3 is 16 amino acids long. This CDR3 reads CASSLVPSGDTGELFF. The CDR3 nucleotides read TGTGCCAGCAGCTTGGTACCTAGCGGGGATACCGGGGAGCTGTTTTTT.

The rearrangement joins TRBV7-9 to TRBJ1-2, with D possibly being TRBD1 (5 bases). From germline, CDR1 is SEHNR and CDR2 FQNEAQ (reference sequence). The CDR3 extends over 17 amino acids. V gave up 5 bases and J gave up 2 bases, with 21 bases separating them. The CDR3 protein is CASSPTPPGGNNYGYTF. The CDR3 DNA reads TGTGCCAGCAGCCCCACCCCACCCGGGGGTAACAACTATGGCTACACCTTC.

The chain recombines TRBV6-2 or TRBV6-3 with TRBJ2-7; the match to TRBD1 covers 9 bases. CDR1 and CDR2 (germline): MNHEY, SVGEGT. J was trimmed by 1 base and V by 2 bases; bases with no gene match: 9. This CDR3 is 17 amino acids long. The CDR3 reads CASSYRWTGVGSYEQYF. As DNA, the CDR3 is TGTGCCAGCAGTTACCGGTGGACAGGGGTTGGTTCCTACGAGCAGTACTTC.

In this sample, this clone turned up once. The chain carries TRBV28 and TRBJ1-2; D is undetermined. The CDR3 has 11 residues. CDR1 and CDR2 (germline): MDHEN, SYDVKM. V lost 3 bases, J lost 8 bases, and 7 bases lay in between. Here the CDR3 DNA reads TGTGCCAGCAGTTTGGAGGCCGGCTACACCTTC. Translating gives CASSLEAGYTF.

In this sample, this clone turned up once. As DNA, the CDR3 is TGTGCCAGCAGCCAAGGTTTACTAGCGGGGGGCACAGATACGCAGTATTTT. Amino acids: CASSQGLLAGGTDTQYF. V usage is TRBV3-1 (or the pseudogene TRBV3-2) and J usage is TRBJ2-3, with TRBD2 identical over 11 bases. J gave up 1 base and V 1 base, and 4 bases lay outside the gene matches. The V gene's germline CDR1 is LGHDT and CDR2 YNNKEL (reference sequence). The CDR3 contains 17 residues.

This chain connects TRBV10-3 to TRBJ2-7, with 11 bases aligning to TRBD2. V shed 5 bases and J 2 bases; nucleotides not matched to a gene: 2. The CDR3 runs 14 residues. CDR1 and CDR2 from the germline V gene are ENHRY and SYGVKD. CDR3 region: CAISIAGGAYEQYF. Here the CDR3 DNA reads TGTGCCATCAGTATAGCGGGAGGGGCCTACGAGCAGTACTTC.

This clone was recorded once. V and J are TRBV7-2 and TRBJ2-1; TRBD2 matches at 11 bases. This CDR3 spans 15 amino acids. Looked up from germline, CDR1 is SGHTA and CDR2 is FQGNSA. Unmatched junction bases numbered 4, after V lost 5 bases and J lost 4 bases. CDR3 DNA: TGTGCCAGCAGCCCCGGGACTAGCGGATACAATGAGCAGTTCTTC. It codes for CASSPGTSGYNEQFF.

The rearrangement joins TRBV19 to TRBJ2-1; 9 bases match TRBD2. V shed 5 bases and J 0 bases; nucleotides not matched to a gene: 5. Per the germline V gene, CDR1 is LNHDA and CDR2 is SQIVND (reference sequence). This CDR3 comprises 16 residues. The DNA for the CDR3 is TGTGCCAGTAGTGCAGATAGCGGGGGCTCCTACAATGAGCAGTTCTTC. Its translation: CASSADSGGSYNEQFF.

The rearrangement links TRBV7-3 to TRBJ2-3; perhaps TRBD2 as D (6 bases). Germline CDR1 reads SGHTA; CDR2 reads FQGTGA. The V gene lost 1 base and the J gene lost 2 bases, with 10 bases spanning the gap. The CDR3 sequence is 15 residues long. The CDR3: CASSLSSGDTDTQYF. As DNA, the CDR3 is TGTGCCAGCAGCTTAAGCTCGGGAGACACAGATACGCAGTATTTT.

This chain uses TRBV10-3 with TRBJ2-5; D is unclear. There are 13 residues in the CDR3. Trimming left V 2 bases short and J 4 bases short, with 8 bases between. The germline V gene has CDR1 ENHRY and CDR2 SYGVKD. CDR3 in amino acids: CAISEGPGETQYF. The DNA for the CDR3 is TGTGCCATCAGTGAGGGGCCCGGAGAGACCCAGTACTTC.

This chain joins TRBV24-1 and TRBJ1-5, with 8 positions matching TRBD1. V was pared by 11 bases and J by 3 bases, with 8 bases of the junction left unmatched. The CDR3 sequence is 14 residues long. Germline V lookup: CDR1 KGHDR, CDR2 SFDVKD. The CDR3 DNA sequence: TGTGCCAGTTCGAGGACAGGGTACAATCAGCCCCAGCATTTT. Translated, it gives CASSRTGYNQPQHF.